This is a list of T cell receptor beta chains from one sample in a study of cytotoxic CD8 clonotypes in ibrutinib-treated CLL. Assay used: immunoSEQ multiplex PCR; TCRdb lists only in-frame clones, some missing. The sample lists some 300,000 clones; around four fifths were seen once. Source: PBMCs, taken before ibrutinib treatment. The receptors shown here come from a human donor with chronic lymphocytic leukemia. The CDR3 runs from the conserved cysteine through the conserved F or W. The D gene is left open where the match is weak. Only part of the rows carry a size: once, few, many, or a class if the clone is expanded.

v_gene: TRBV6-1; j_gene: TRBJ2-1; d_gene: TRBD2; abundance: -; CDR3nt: TGTGCCAGCAAAGCTGCACTAGCGGGGTACAATGAGCAGTTCTTC; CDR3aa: CASKAALAGYNEQFF
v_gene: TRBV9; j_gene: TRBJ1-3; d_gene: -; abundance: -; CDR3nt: TGTGCCAGCGGACCTCCCGGGGGTGGAAACACCATATATTTT; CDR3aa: CASGPPGGGNTIYF
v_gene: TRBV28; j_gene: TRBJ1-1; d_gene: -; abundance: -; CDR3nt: TGTGCCAGCAGTTTACGGGGTGGCGCTTTCTTT; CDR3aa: CASSLRGGAFF
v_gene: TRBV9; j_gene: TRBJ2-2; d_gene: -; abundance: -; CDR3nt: TGTGCCAGCAGCCTGGGGGGTCTGTTAACCGGGGAGCTGTTTTTT; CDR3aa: CASSLGGLLTGELFF
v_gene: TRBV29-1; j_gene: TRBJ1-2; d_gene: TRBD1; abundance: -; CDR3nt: TGCAGCGTTGAAGACGGACAGGGTTTTGGCTACACCTTC; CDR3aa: CSVEDGQGFGYTF
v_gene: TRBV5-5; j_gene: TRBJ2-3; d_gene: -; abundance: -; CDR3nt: TGTGCCAGCAGCTTTCAAGTAGGCTACGGAGATACGCAGTATTTT; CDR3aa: CASSFQVGYGDTQYF
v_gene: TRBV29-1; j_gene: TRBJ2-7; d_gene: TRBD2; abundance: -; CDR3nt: TGCAGCGTTGTTACGGGAGGGGGATACGAGCAGTACTTC; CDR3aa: CSVVTGGGYEQYF
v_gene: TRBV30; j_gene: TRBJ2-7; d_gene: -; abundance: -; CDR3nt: TGTGCCTGGAGGGTCAAAGGGCTACAGGGTTGGGGAGGGGAGCAGTACTTC; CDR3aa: CAWRVKGLQGWGGEQYF
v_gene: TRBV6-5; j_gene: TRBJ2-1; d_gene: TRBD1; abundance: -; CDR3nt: TGTGCCAGCAGTACTCCGGGACAGGGCTACAATGAGCAGTTCTTC; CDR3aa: CASSTPGQGYNEQFF
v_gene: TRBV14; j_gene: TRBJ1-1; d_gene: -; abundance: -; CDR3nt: TGTGCCAGCAGCCGGCAGACACCTCTGAACACTGAAGCTTTCTTT; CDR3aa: CASSRQTPLNTEAFF
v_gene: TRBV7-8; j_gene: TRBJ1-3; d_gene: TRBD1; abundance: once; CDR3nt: TGTGCCAGCAGCTCACAGGGGGCGGTAGGAAACACCATATATTTT; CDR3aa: CASSSQGAVGNTIYF
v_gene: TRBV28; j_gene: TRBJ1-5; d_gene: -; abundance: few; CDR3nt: TGTGCCAGCGGGGAGGGCAATCAGCCCCAGCATTTT; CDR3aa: CASGEGNQPQHF
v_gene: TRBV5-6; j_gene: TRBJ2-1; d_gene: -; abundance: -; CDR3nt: TGTGCCAGCAGCTTGATTTCTAGGGACAATGAGCAGTTCTTC; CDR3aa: CASSLISRDNEQFF
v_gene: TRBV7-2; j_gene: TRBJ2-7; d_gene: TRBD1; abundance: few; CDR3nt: TGTGCCAGCAGCTTAGATCCTGGGACAGCCTACGAGCAGTACTTC; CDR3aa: CASSLDPGTAYEQYF
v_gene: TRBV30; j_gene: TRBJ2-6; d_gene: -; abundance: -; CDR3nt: TGTGCCTGGAGTGAGTTATCTGGGGCCAACGTCCTGACTTTC; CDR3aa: CAWSELSGANVLTF
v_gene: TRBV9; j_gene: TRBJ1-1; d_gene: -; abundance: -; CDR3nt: TGTGCCAGCAGCGTAGGGCCCCACACTGAAGCTTTCTTT; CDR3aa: CASSVGPHTEAFF
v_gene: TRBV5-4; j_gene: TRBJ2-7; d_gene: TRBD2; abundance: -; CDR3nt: TGTGCCAGCAGCTTTGGGACTAGCGTTGACGAGCAGTACTTC; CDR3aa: CASSFGTSVDEQYF
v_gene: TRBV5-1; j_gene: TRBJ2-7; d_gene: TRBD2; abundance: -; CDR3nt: TGCGCCAGCTGCCGCGGGGGGAGCTCCTACGAGCAGTACTTC; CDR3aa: CASCRGGSSYEQYF
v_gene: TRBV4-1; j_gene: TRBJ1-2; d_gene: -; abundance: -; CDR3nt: TGCGCCAGCAGCCAAGGGCAGGCTCTTGGAGACTATGGCTACACCTTC; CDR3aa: CASSQGQALGDYGYTF
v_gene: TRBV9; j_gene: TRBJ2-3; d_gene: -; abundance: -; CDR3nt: TGTGCCAGCAGCGTAAGACACCCCACAGATACGCAGTATTTT; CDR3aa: CASSVRHPTDTQYF
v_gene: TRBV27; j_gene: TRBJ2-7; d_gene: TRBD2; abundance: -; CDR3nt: TGTGCCAGCAGTTTATGGGGGGGCGAACGAAGGACTAGCGGGAGAATTGATTCCTACGAGCAGTACTTC; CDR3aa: CASSLWGGERRTSGRIDSYEQYF
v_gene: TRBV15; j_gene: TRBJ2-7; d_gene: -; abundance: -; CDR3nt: TGTGCCACCAGCAGAGATTTTGGCTGGGAGCAGTACTTC; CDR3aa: CATSRDFGWEQYF
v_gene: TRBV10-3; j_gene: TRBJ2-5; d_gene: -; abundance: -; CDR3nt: TGTGCCATCAGTGAGGCGGGAAAAGAGACCCAGTACTTC; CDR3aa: CAISEAGKETQYF
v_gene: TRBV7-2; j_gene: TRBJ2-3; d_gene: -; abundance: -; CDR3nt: TGTGCCAGCATTTGGGATCCGGCTGTAGATACGCAGTATTTT; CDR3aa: CASIWDPAVDTQYF
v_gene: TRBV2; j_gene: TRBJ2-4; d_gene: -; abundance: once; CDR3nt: TGTGCCAGCAGCGTCAGGGTAGGAGACATTCAGTACTTC; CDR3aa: CASSVRVGDIQYF
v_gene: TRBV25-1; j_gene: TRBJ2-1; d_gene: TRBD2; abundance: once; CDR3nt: TGTGCCAGCAGTGATGAGCGGGAGATCTCCTACAATGAGCAGTTCTTC; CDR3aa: CASSDEREISYNEQFF
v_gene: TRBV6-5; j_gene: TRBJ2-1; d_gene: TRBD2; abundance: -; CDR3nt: TGTGCCAGCAGTTACGCTAGCGGATTCAATGAGCAGTTCTTC; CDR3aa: CASSYASGFNEQFF
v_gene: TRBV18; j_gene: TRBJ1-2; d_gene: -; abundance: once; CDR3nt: TGTGCCAGCTCACGGGAACAACTCTCTAACTATGGCTACACCTTC; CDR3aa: CASSREQLSNYGYTF
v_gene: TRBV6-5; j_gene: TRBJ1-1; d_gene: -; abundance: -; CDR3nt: TGTGCCAGCAGTTACTCGATAGTAGGAGGGAACACTGAAGCTTTCTTT; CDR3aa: CASSYSIVGGNTEAFF
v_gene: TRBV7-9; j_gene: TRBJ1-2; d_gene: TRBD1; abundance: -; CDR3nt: TGTGCCAGCAGCTCCCGGACAGGGAAGAATTCTGGCTACACCTTC; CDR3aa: CASSSRTGKNSGYTF
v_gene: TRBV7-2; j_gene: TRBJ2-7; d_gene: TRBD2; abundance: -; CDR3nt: TGTGCCAGCAGCCTCCAAGCGGGGGTAACCTACGAGCAGTACTTC; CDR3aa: CASSLQAGVTYEQYF
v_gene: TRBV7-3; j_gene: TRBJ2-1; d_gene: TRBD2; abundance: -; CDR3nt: TGTGCCAGCAGCACCACTAGCGCAAGTTACAATGAGCAGTTCTTC; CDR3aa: CASSTTSASYNEQFF
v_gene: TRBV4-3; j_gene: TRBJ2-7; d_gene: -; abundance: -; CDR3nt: TGCGCCAGCAGCCAAGATTGGAAGCACTACGAGCAGTACTTC; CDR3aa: CASSQDWKHYEQYF
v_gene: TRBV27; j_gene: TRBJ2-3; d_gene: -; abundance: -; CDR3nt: TGTGCCAGCAGGGGGACTAGCACAGATACGCAGTATTTT; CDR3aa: CASRGTSTDTQYF
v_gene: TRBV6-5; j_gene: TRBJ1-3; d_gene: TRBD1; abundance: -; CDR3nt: TGTGCCAGCAGTTCCTACAGGGGAAACTCTGGAAACACCATATATTTT; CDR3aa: CASSSYRGNSGNTIYF
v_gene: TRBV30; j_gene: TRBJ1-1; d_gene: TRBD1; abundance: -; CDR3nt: TGTGCCTGGAGTCCCGGGACAGGGCTGGCTGAAGCTTTCTTT; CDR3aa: CAWSPGTGLAEAFF
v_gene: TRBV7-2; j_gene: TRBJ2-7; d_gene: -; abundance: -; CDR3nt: TGTGCCAGCAGCTTAGTTGACAGCACAAGCTCCTACGAGCAGTACTTC; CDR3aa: CASSLVDSTSSYEQYF
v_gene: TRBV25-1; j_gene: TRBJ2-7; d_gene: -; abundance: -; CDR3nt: TGTGCCAGCAGCAATGAAGGGGGGGGCTTAAGCTCCTACGAGCAGTACTTC; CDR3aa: CASSNEGGGLSSYEQYF
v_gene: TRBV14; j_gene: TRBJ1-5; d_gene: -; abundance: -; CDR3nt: TGTGCCAGCAGCCAAGTAGGGAATCAGCCCCAGCATTTT; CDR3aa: CASSQVGNQPQHF
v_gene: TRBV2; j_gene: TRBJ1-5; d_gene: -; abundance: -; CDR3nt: TGTGCCAGCAGTGATAGCCAGGCCAATCAGCCCCAGCATTTT; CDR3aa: CASSDSQANQPQHF
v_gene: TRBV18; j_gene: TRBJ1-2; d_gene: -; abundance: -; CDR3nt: TGTGCCAGCTCACCCGGGGAAGCGCGGTATGGCTACACCTTC; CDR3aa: CASSPGEARYGYTF
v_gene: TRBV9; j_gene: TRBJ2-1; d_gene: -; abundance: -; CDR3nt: TGTGCCAGCGGAAATAGCGATGAGCAGTTCTTC; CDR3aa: CASGNSDEQFF
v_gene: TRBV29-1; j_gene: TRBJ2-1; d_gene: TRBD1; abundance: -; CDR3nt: TGCAGCGTAGGACAGGGGTGGGCCAATGAGCAGTTCTTC; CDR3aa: CSVGQGWANEQFF
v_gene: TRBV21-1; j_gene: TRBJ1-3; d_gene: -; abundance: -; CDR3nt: TGTGCCAGCAGCACTGACTCTGGAAACACCATATATTTT; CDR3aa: CASSTDSGNTIYF
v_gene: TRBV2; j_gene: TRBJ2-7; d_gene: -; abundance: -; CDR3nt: TGTGCCAGCAGTGGCTGGACGGTCGAGCAGTACTTC; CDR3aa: CASSGWTVEQYF
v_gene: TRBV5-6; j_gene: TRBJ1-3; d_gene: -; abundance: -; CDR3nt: TGTGCCAGCAGCTTAAGTGGATTGGGACAAAGATCCTCCATATATTTT; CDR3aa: CASSLSGLGQRSSIYF